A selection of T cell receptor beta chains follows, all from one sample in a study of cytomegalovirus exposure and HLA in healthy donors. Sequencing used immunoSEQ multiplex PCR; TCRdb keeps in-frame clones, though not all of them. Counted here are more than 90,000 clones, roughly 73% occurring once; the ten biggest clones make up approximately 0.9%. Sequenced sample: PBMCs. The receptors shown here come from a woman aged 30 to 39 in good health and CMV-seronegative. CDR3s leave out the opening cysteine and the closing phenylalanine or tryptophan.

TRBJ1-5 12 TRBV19 ASTEGGNPQPQH
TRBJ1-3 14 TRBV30 AWSLSGGDSGNTIY
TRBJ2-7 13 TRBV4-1 ASSQERGGSYEQY
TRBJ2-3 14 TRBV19 ASSMGRTGHTDTQY
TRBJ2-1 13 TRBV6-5 ASSPSGSTYNEQF
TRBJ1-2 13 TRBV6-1 ASSGPRQGHYGYT
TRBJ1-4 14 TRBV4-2 ASSQDGTRTNEKLF
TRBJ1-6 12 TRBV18 ASSPESPGRVTH
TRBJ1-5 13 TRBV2 ASSSPSRVNQPQH
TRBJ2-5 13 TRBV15 ATSREREVRETQY
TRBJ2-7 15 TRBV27 ASSLTPSSRVPYEQY
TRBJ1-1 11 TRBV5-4 ASSFGMNTEAF
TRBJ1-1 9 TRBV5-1 ASSWGAEAF
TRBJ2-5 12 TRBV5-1 ASAWRGHQETQY
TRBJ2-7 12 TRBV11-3 ASSLGTERYEQY
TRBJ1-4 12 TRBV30 AWRRQGKDEKLF
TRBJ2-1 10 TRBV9 ASSVVQNEQF
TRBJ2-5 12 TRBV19 ATGQGGGGETQY
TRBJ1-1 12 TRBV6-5 ASTARGAQAEAF
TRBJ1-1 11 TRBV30 ACAWTGVPEAF
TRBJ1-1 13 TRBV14 ASSQDGRGATEAF
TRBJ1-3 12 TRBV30 AWRGTALGNTIY
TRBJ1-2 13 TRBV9 ASSAYRQGGYGYT
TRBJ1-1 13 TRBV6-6 ASSSETGWNTEAF
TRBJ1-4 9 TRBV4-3 ASSLSEKLF
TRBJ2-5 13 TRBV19 ASSGGQGGFETQY
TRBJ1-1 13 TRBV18 ASSSGSVGNTEAF
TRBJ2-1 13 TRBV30 AWSVRSGRADEQF
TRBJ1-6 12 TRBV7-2 ASSIQGSYSPLH
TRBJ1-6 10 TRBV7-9 ASSLGDWPLH
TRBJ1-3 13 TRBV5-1 ASSWTGSSRNTIY
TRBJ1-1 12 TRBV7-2 ASSLEIRNTEAF
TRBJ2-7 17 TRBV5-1 ASSLGAPGILAPRDEQY
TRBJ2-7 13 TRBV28 ASRPGTGESYEQY
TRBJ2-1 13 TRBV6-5 ASSYSWTGNNEQF
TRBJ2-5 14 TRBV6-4 ASSEGIGQGQETQY
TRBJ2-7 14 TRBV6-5 ASSYPRTSGSYEQY
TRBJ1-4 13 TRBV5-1 ASSLMGTGNEKLF
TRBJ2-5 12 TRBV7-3 ASSFTGAGETQY
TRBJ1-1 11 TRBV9 ASSVGTDTEAF
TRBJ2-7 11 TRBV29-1 SVEGTGTYEQY
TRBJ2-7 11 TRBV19 ASSWLAGAEQY
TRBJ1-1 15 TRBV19 ASSIEGAWTLNTEAF
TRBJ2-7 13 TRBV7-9 ASSLAASGAYEQY
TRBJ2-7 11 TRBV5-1 ASSFEDSYEQY
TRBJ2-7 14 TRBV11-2 ASSQHRVDPSYEQY
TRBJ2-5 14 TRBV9 ASSGSFSSIQETQY
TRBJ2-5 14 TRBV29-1 SVEGGIGHGQETQY
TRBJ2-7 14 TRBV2 ASSDVGQGAQDEQY
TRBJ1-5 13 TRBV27 ASSSRTGRNQPQH
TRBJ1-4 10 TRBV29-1 SALEFGYQLF
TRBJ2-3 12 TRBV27 ASSLGASTDTQY
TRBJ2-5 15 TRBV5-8 ASSKGLAGGLLETQY
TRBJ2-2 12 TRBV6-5 ASSSGQIAGELF
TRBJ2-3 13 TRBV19 ASSPGSGMADTQY